The rows below give T cell receptor beta chains drawn from one sample of a study of tumor and adjacent non-tumor tissue in lung cancer. TCRdb re-called the multiplex PCR reads with MiXCR, one entry per CDR3 protein. The data hold 120,000 or so distinct CDR3 sequences, with about 66% observed a single time. The sequenced sample was lung tumor tissue. These receptors all stem from a man between 25 and 39 years old with non-small cell lung cancer. Each CDR3 is given with its conserved first and last residue. D genes are given only for firm matches. Clone size is shown for a subset of rows, as once, few, many or a class of expanded clone.

v_call	d_call	j_call	clone_size	cdr3_nt	cdr3_aa
TRBV20-1	TRBD1	TRBJ1-4	once	TGCAGTGCTAGAGTTCTAACAGGGGGCCGAGAAGAACTGTTATTT	CSARVLTGGREELLF
TRBV6-5	TRBD1	TRBJ2-7	many	TGTGCCAGCAGTAACAGGGGGGTCTACGAGCAGTACTTC	CASSNRGVYEQYF
TRBV11-2	TRBD2	TRBJ2-1	.	TGTGCCAGAAGCAGCGCAGGGACTATCGGGAGGGATGAGCAGTTCTTC	CARSSAGTIGRDEQFF
TRBV5-6	.	TRBJ2-7	.	TGTGCCATCAGCCGGCAGGGCTACGAGCAGTACTTC	CAISRQGYEQYF
TRBV6-5	.	TRBJ2-2	.	TGTGCCGGCAGTTACTCTCTCGGGGAGCTGTTATTT	CAGSYSLGELLF
TRBV20-1	.	TRBJ2-5	medium-sized	TGCAGTGCTAGAGTGGGGCTAGCTGCCGAGACCCAGTACTTC	CSARVGLAAETQYF
TRBV19	.	TRBJ2-6	.	TGTGCCAGTAGTATTTTCCGACTTTCTGGGGCCATCGGCCTGACTTTC	CASSIFRLSGAIGLTF
TRBV7-2	TRBD2	TRBJ2-5	.	TGTGCCAGCAGCTCCAATAGCGGCGGGGGAGAGACCCAGTACTTC	CASSSNSGGGETQYF
TRBV11-2	TRBD2	TRBJ2-3	.	TGTGCAAGCAGCTTAGGGTTAGCGGGGAGCACAGATACGCAGTATTTT	CASSLGLAGSTDTQYF
TRBV29-1	.	TRBJ2-5	many	TGCAGCGTTGGAGGGGGTACCCACGGAGAGACCCAGTACTTC	CSVGGGTHGETQYF
TRBV5-4	.	TRBJ2-3	.	TGTGCCAGCAGCTTGTATGTCGGGCCAGATACGCAGTATTTT	CASSLYVGPDTQYF
TRBV20-1	TRBD2	TRBJ2-3	.	TGCAGTACTACATGGGGTCTAGCGGGGGCCCGGAGGGAGCAGTATTTT	CSTTWGLAGARREQYF
TRBV30	.	TRBJ1-4	.	TGTGCCTGGAATTCAGGGAGTGAAAAACTGTTTTTT	CAWNSGSEKLFF
TRBV4-3	.	TRBJ2-3	many	TGCGCCAGCAGCCAAGTAAAGGATCTGGGCACAGATACGCAGTATTTT	CASSQVKDLGTDTQYF
TRBV6-5	TRBD1	TRBJ2-7	.	TGTGCCAGCAGTCTGACAGGGGGCTCCTACGATCAGTACTTC	CASSLTGGSYDQYF
TRBV6-6	.	TRBJ1-5	medium-sized	TGTGCCAGCAGCCCACTAAGGACGAATCAGCCCCAGCATTTT	CASSPLRTNQPQHF
TRBV6-2/TRBV6-3	TRBD1	TRBJ2-5	few	TGTGCCAACAGGGGACAGGGAATACAAGAGACCCAGTACTTC	CANRGQGIQETQYF
TRBV11-2	.	TRBJ2-5	.	TGTGCCAGCAGCCTAGGGAACAGCCAAGAGACCCAGTACTTC	CASSLGNSQETQYF
TRBV5-1	.	TRBJ2-2	.	TGCGCCAGCAGCTTTCGTGGGGGCACCCAGATCGGGGAGCTGTTTTTT	CASSFRGGTQIGELFF
TRBV11-2	TRBD1	TRBJ2-5	medium-sized	TGTGCCAGCAGCTTGGGCAGGGGGTACGAGACCCAGTACTTC	CASSLGRGYETQYF
TRBV6-6	TRBD2	TRBJ2-5	many	TGTGCCAGCAGCTCCCCCAGACTAGCGGGGGAGCAAGAGACCCAGTACTTC	CASSSPRLAGEQETQYF
TRBV12-3/TRBV12-4	.	TRBJ2-3	.	TGTGCCAGCAGTTCGCGTGGTGCGCAGTGTTTT	CASSSRGAQCF
TRBV20-1	TRBD2	TRBJ2-1	.	TGCAGTGCTAAAACGGCGGGGGGATATTATGAGCAATTCTTC	CSAKTAGGYYEQFF
TRBV7-9	.	TRBJ2-7	.	TGTGCCAGCAGCTTTTCCGACACCAACGGGGAGCAGTACTTC	CASSFSDTNGEQYF
TRBV28	.	TRBJ1-5	.	TGTGCCAGCAGTTTCCCCGCTCGAGGCAATGAGCCCCAGCATTTT	CASSFPARGNEPQHF
TRBV11-2	.	TRBJ2-4	.	TGTGCCAGCAGCATAACAGGAGGAAACATTCAGTATTTC	CASSITGGNIQYF
TRBV7-8	.	TRBJ1-2	.	TGTGCCGGCAGCTTAGGTGGTGCGGATAGCTATGGCTACACCTTC	CAGSLGGADSYGYTF
TRBV4-3	TRBD2	TRBJ2-3	.	TGCGCAAGCAGCCCAGGGACTAGCGAGGGAACAGATACGCAGTATTTT	CASSPGTSEGTDTQYF
TRBV7-9	.	TRBJ2-2	few	TGTGCCAGCAGCTCGTGGACAGCGAACACCGGGGAGCTGTTTTTT	CASSSWTANTGELFF
TRBV5-1	.	TRBJ2-3	.	TGCGCCAGCAGCTATAGCCCGCCAGATACGCAGTATTTT	CASSYSPPDTQYF
TRBV7-9	TRBD1	TRBJ2-2	few	TGTGCCAGCAGCGTACCGGGACAGGGGTTCACCGGGGAGCTGTTTTTT	CASSVPGQGFTGELFF
TRBV4-1	.	TRBJ1-5	.	TGCGCCAGCAGTCAACAGGACGATAGCAATCAGCCCCAGCATTTT	CASSQQDDSNQPQHF
TRBV29-1	TRBD1	TRBJ2-3	.	TGCAGTGTTGAAACACCCAGAGGGGGCACGGATACGCAGTATTTT	CSVETPRGGTDTQYF
TRBV6-2/TRBV6-3	.	TRBJ1-5	.	TGTGCCACTAGTTCGGGGGACGGCAATCTGCCCCAGCATTTT	CATSSGDGNLPQHF
TRBV2	TRBD2	TRBJ2-2	.	TGTGCCAGCAGTGGAGGTAGCGGGGGGCCGAACACCGGGGAGCTGTTTTTT	CASSGGSGGPNTGELFF
TRBV6-5	TRBD1	TRBJ2-3	many	TGTGCCAGCAGTTGGACAGGGGGCGAGGATACGCAGTATTTT	CASSWTGGEDTQYF
TRBV4-1	.	TRBJ2-3	.	TGCGCCGGCAGCCAAGATAAGCGGAGCAAAGATACGCAGTATTTT	CAGSQDKRSKDTQYF
TRBV21-1	.	TRBJ2-3	few	TGTGCCAGCAGCGTGACCGGGACAGGACGCACAGATACGCAGTATTTT	CASSVTGTGRTDTQYF
TRBV6-5	TRBD1	TRBJ1-2	.	TGTACCAGCAGTTCGACAGGGGGCGGTCCTGGCTACGCCTTC	CTSSSTGGGPGYAF
TRBV4-3	.	TRBJ1-2	.	TGCATCAGCAGCCTGGTTCTAGGGTTAAACTATGGCTACACCTTC	CISSLVLGLNYGYTF
TRBV20-1	TRBD1	TRBJ1-5	.	TGTAGTGCTAAAGATCATCGGGACAGGGTCCAGCCCCAGCATTTT	CSAKDHRDRVQPQHF
TRBV20-1	.	TRBJ2-3	many	TGCAGTGCTCCGACGAGGGGGGGCCTGCATACGCAGTATTTT	CSAPTRGGLHTQYF
TRBV20-1	TRBD2	TRBJ2-3	.	TGCAGTGCGGAAGGCGGACTAGATCTAGATACGCAGTATTTT	CSAEGGLDLDTQYF
TRBV11-2	.	TRBJ2-5	.	TGTGCCAACTCTCTTTCTATGGGGGGACGAGAGACCCAGTACTTC	CANSLSMGGRETQYF
TRBV11-3	.	TRBJ1-1	many	TGTGCCAGCAGCTTGTCGGGGCCCACTGAAGCTTTCTTT	CASSLSGPTEAFF
TRBV5-1	.	TRBJ2-7	.	TGCGCCAGCAGCTTGGAAGTCACCGACAACGAGCAGTACTTC	CASSLEVTDNEQYF
TRBV6-5	TRBD1	TRBJ1-2	many	TGTGCCAGCAGTGGCCGGGACAGGGGGCGCGGAGGCTACACCTTC	CASSGRDRGRGGYTF
TRBV11-2	TRBD2	TRBJ2-2	many	TGTGCCAGCAGCTTAACTAGCGGGGCGTTGACCGGGGAGCTGTTTTTT	CASSLTSGALTGELFF
TRBV4-3	.	TRBJ1-5	.	TGTGCCAGCAGCCAAGCTCCAGGCGGCAATCAGCCCCAGAATTTT	CASSQAPGGNQPQNF
TRBV11-1	.	TRBJ2-4	.	TGTGCCAGCACCTACTCAGGCAGGGCGACCAAGAACATTCAATACTTT	CASTYSGRATKNIQYF
TRBV12-3/TRBV12-4	.	TRBJ1-5	.	TGCGCCAGCAGTTTAGATGGGGAAAATCAGCCCCAGCATTTT	CASSLDGENQPQHF